This paragraph reports one T cell receptor (beta chain). The data were taken from a study of shared clonotypes between healthy human individuals. Unsorted PBMC DNA was run through sequencing on ten immunoSEQ deep assay plates. Assay: immunoSEQ multiplex PCR; the TCRdb copy retains only in-frame clones and omits some. The sample carries hundreds of thousands of clones, around 79% recorded once. Donors were healthy HIV-negative adults without recent acute infections or vaccinations. Adult Caucasians living in Nashville, Tennessee made up all of the donors. Trimming removed 5 bases from V and 7 bases from J; junction bases left unmatched: 10. Looked up from germline, CDR1 is MNHEY and CDR2 is SMNVEV (reference sequence). This CDR3 comprises 16 residues.

The clonotype comes from a woman in her forties in good health. Some clones in this sample may be carry-over from other donors' samples. Sequencing input: PBMCs. The rearrangement joins TRBV27 to TRBJ2-1; 11 bases line up with TRBD2. This chain's CDR3 is CASSVRLAGQANEQFF. The CDR3 DNA sequence: TGTGCCAGCAGTGTACGACTAGCGGGACAAGCGAATGAGCAGTTCTTC.